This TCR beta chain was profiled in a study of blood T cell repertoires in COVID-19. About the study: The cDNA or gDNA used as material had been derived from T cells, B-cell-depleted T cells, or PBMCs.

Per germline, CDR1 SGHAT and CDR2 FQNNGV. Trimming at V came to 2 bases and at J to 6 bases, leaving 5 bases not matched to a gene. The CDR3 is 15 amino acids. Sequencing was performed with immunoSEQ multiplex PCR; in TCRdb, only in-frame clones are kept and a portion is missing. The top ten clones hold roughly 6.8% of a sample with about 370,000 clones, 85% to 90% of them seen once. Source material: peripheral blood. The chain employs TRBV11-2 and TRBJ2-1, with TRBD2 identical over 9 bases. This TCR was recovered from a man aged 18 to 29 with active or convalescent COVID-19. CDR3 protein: CASSLFSGRGNEQFF. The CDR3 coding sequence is TGTGCCAGCAGCTTATTTAGCGGGAGAGGCAATGAGCAGTTCTTC.